The 17 T cell receptor beta chains listed next were all sequenced from one sample in a study of type 1 regulatory T cells. These receptors have no identified antigens. TCRdb itself ran the reads through MiXCR, one entry per CDR3 protein. The profile shows about 68,000 distinct CDR3 sequences, around 57% of them singletons. The sample comprised cultured T cells, either the whole culture or a sorted T cell fraction (not recorded which). Specified subset: Tr1-enriched cell product generated in vitro against host alloantigens. These receptor sequences come from a human donor in good health.

The chain uses TRBV5-1 and TRBJ1-3; a weak D match, TRBD1 (6 bases). Germline loops: CDR1 SGHRS, CDR2 YFSETQ. The CDR3 sequence is 15 residues long. Trimming pared 3 bases from V and 0 bases from J, leaving 10 bases between. The CDR3 is CASSSTGGSGNTIYF. The CDR3 DNA is TGCGCCAGCAGCTCGACAGGAGGCTCTGGAAACACCATATATTTT. The entire variable domain, with the rest obtained from reference TRBV5-1 and TRBJ1-3, is as follows: KAGVTQTPRYLIKTRGQQVTLSCSPISGHRSVSWYQQTPGQGLQFLFEYFSETQRNKGNFPGRFSGRQFSNSRSEMNVSTLELGDSALYLCASSSTGGSGNTIYFGEGSWLTVV.

The chain combines TRBV6-4 with TRBJ2-1; D perhaps matches TRBD1 (5 bases). Germline values: CDR1 MRHNA, CDR2 SNTAGT. The CDR3 has 18 residues. Trimming took 1 base from V and 3 from J, leaving 19 bases between them. CDR3 sequence: CASSDFSDSPFFYNEQFF. In nucleotides, the CDR3 is TGTGCCAGCAGTGACTTTTCAGACAGCCCTTTTTTCTACAATGAGCAGTTCTTC.

This chain joins TRBV18 and TRBJ1-1; D may be TRBD1 (6 bases). From germline, CDR1 is KGHSH and CDR2 LQKENI. With 8 bases removed from V and 3 bases from J, the gap between germline ends came to 19 bases. This CDR3 comprises 15 residues. The CDR3 here is CASRLFSQGHTEAFF. CDR3 DNA: TGTGCCAGCCGGCTCTTCTCACAGGGTCACACTGAAGCTTTCTTT.

The chain links TRBV24-1 to TRBJ2-2; tentatively, D is TRBD1 or TRBD2 (6 bases each). Germline V CDR1 and CDR2: KGHDR, SFDVKD. The CDR3 covers 15 residues. Between the trimmed V and J ends, which lost 4 bases and 5 bases, there was a span of 13 bases. CDR3 sequence (DNA): TGTGCCACCAGTGACTCGCCGGGGGCGACCGGGGAGCTGTTTTTT. Translated: CATSDSPGATGELFF.

V gene TRBV20-1 combines with J gene TRBJ1-6; D is unresolved. Between the trimmed V and J ends, which lost 4 bases and 14 bases, there was a span of 6 bases. Germline assignment: CDR1 DFQATT and CDR2 SNEGSKA (reference sequence). The CDR3 loop spans 9 amino acids. The CDR3 protein is CSAILTLHF. The CDR3, as DNA: TGCAGTGCTATCCTAACCCTCCACTTT.

The CDR3 region has the DNA TGTGCCAGCAGCTCAGTCCTGACTAGCGGGAGATTTGCCAACAATGAGCAGTTCTTC. Its protein is CASSSVLTSGRFANNEQFF. The V and J genes are TRBV7-2 and TRBJ2-1, with 12 bases fitting TRBD2. Trimming cost V 4 bases and J 5 bases; bases outside gene matches: 15. The CDR3 is made up of 19 amino acids. Germline V CDR1 and CDR2: SGHTA, FQGNSA.

The chain employs TRBV4-3 and TRBJ2-3; D may be TRBD2 (6 bases). The CDR3 extends over 15 amino acids. Trimming removed 0 bases at V and 8 bases at J, with 15 bases between. The germline gives CDR1 LGHNA, CDR2 YSLEER. In nucleotides, the CDR3 is TGCGCCAGCAGCCAAGACGGGACTGCGTTTGTTACGCAGTATTTT. Translation gives CASSQDGTAFVTQYF.

The rearrangement joins TRBV20-1 to TRBJ2-3, with D uncertain. This CDR3 has 12 residues. The V end lost 4 bases, the J end lost 4 bases, and 9 bases lay between the germline ends. The V gene's germline CDR1 is DFQATT and CDR2 SNEGSKA (reference sequence). The DNA of the CDR3 is TGCAGTGCTACCCACGGGTCAGATACGCAGTATTTT. Its protein is CSATHGSDTQYF.

The V call is TRBV7-2, the J call TRBJ2-7; TRBD2 is a possible D gene (6 bases). Germline loops: CDR1 SGHTA, CDR2 FQGNSA. V shed 7 bases and J shed 2 bases, with 12 bases lying between them. This CDR3 comprises 13 residues. The CDR3 region is CASKLSGPYEQYF. The CDR3 DNA reads TGTGCCAGCAAACTTAGCGGTCCCTACGAGCAGTACTTC. Full variable domain (outside the CDR3, taken from reference TRBV7-2 and TRBJ2-7): GAGVSQSPSNKVTEKGKDVELRCDPISGHTALYWYRQSLGQGLEFLIYFQGNSAPDKSGLPSDRFSAERTGGSVSTLTIQRTQQEDSAVYLCASKLSGPYEQYFGPGTRLTVT.

The DNA of the CDR3 is TGTGCCAGCAGCTTAGGTCCGGGGGGCGGGCCAGATACGCAGTATTTT. Translation: CASSLGPGGGPDTQYF. This rearrangement joins TRBV11-3 to TRBJ2-3; a possible D gene is TRBD2 (7 bases). V dropped 1 base and J dropped 4 bases, with 15 bases sitting between them. Germline assignment: CDR1 SGHNT and CDR2 YENEEA. The length of the CDR3 is 16 residues.

This rearrangement joins TRBV13 to TRBJ1-1; 12 bases are a match to TRBD1. With 5 bases clipped from V and 5 bases from J, the junction kept 12 bases outside the gene matches. The CDR3 consists of 17 residues. The germline V gene encodes CDR1 PRHDT and CDR2 FYEKMQ (reference sequence). DNA for the CDR3: TGTGCCAGCAGCGCCAGCCGGGACAGGGGGCGCGGGACTGAAGCTTTCTTT. This translates into CASSASRDRGRGTEAFF.

The chain is built from TRBV24-1 and TRBJ2-2, with 7 bases aligning to TRBD2. Germline V gene lookup returns CDR1 KGHDR and CDR2 SFDVKD. This CDR3 is built from 16 residues. Unmatched junction bases numbered 7, after V lost 4 bases and J lost 3 bases. CDR3 loop: CATSDPSGHYTGELFF. The CDR3 nucleotides read TGTGCCACCAGTGACCCTAGCGGACATTACACCGGGGAGCTGTTTTTT.

This clonotype showed up just once. A read error is possible here, since a much larger clone lies one base away. The chain uses TRBV7-2 and TRBJ2-3; D not resolved. The CDR3 loop spans 13 amino acids. Germline V gene lookup returns CDR1 SGHTA and CDR2 FQGNSA. CDR3 in DNA: TGTGCCACCAGCCCCGAAGGGCTAGATACGCAGTATTTT. This sequence encodes CATSPEGLDTQYF.

The chain is built from TRBV19 and TRBJ2-2; the D gene is possibly TRBD1 (6 bases). V was pared by 2 bases and J by 3 bases, with 10 bases between. In germline, CDR1 is LNHDA, CDR2 SQIVND (reference sequence). The CDR3 contains 15 residues. The DNA for the CDR3 is TGTGCCAGTAGTATACAGGGGACGGACACCGGGGAGCTGTTTTTT. It translates to CASSIQGTDTGELFF.

This chain connects TRBV20-1 to TRBJ2-7, with D perhaps matching TRBD1 (5 bases). CDR3 length equals 12 residues. The V gene lost 1 base and the J gene lost 6 bases, with 10 bases spanning the gap. Germline CDR1 is DFQATT and CDR2 is SNEGSKA (reference sequence). The CDR3 region is CSARGGYGEQYF. The CDR3 DNA sequence: TGCAGTGCTAGAGGGGGCTATGGCGAGCAGTACTTC.

The V and J genes are TRBV3-1 and TRBJ2-7; 11 nucleotides match TRBD2. The CDR3 is 18 amino acids. The V and J ends lost 0 bases and 3 bases, in that order; junction bases with no gene match: 10. Germline V gene lookup returns CDR1 LGHDT and CDR2 YNNKEL (reference sequence). In DNA, the CDR3 is TGTGCCAGCAGCCAAGAGAGGCTAGCGGGAGGCCATGGCTACGAGCAGTACTTC. Translating gives CASSQERLAGGHGYEQYF.

The rearrangement joins TRBV12-3 or TRBV12-4 to TRBJ2-1; D is unresolved. The germline V and J ends were trimmed by 5 bases and 3 bases, with 8 bases remaining between them. CDR3 length: 13 amino acids. The CDR3 protein is CASSTGIYNEQFF. The CDR3 nucleotides are TGTGCCAGCAGTACTGGGATCTACAATGAGCAGTTCTTC.